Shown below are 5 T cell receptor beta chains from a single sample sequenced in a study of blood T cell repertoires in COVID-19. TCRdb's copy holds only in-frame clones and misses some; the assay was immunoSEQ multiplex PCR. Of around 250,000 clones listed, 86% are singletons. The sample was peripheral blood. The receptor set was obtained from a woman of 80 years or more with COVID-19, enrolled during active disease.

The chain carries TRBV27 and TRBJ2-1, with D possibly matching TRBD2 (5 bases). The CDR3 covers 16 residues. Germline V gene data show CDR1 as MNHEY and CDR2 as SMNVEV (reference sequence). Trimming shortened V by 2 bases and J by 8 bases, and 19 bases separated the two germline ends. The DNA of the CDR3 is TGTGCCAGCAGTTTAGGTAACAAAGGGAGAGTTTATGAGCAGTTCTTC. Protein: CASSLGNKGRVYEQFF.

The CDR3 sequence is CASSTLAGEGADTQYF. In nucleotides, the CDR3 is TGCGCCAGCAGCACACTAGCGGGGGAAGGCGCAGATACGCAGTATTTT. This sequence joins TRBV10-1 and TRBJ2-3, with 11 positions matching TRBD2. This CDR3 is built from 16 residues. Germline V gene sequence: CDR1 WNHNN, CDR2 SYGVQD (reference sequence). V was clipped by 6 bases and J by 4 bases; unmatched bases: 9.

CDR3: CASSKSGLQNKETQYF. As DNA, the CDR3 is TGTGCCAGCAGCAAAAGCGGACTACAGAACAAAGAGACCCAGTACTTC. The V and J genes are TRBV28 and TRBJ2-5; D perhaps matches TRBD2 (6 bases). Trimming took 6 bases from V and 3 from J, leaving 20 bases between them. Germline values: CDR1 MDHEN, CDR2 SYDVKM. CDR3 length: 16 residues.

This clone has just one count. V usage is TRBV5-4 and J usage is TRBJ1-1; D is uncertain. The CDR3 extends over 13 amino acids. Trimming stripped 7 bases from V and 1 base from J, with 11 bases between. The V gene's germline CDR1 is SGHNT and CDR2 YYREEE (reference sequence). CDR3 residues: CASGRAANTEAFF. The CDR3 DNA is TGTGCCAGCGGCCGTGCTGCGAACACTGAAGCTTTCTTT.

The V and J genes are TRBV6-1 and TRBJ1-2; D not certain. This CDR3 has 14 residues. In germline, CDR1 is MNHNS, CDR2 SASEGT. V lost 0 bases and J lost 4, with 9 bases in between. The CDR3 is CASSEAVETYGYTF. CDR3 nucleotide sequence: TGTGCCAGCAGTGAAGCGGTGGAGACCTATGGCTACACCTTC.